A selection of T cell receptor beta chains follows, all from one sample in a study of OX40 agonist ivuxolimab in advanced cancers. Generated by immunoSEQ multiplex PCR, the TCRdb table keeps only in-frame clones and is missing some. Of more than 20,000 clones listed, around 85% are singletons. The sequencing here drew on CD4+ or CD8+ T cells sorted from blood, taken in a trial of the OX40 agonist ivuxolimab. The receptors stem from an adult with an advanced solid tumor such as melanoma, head and neck, liver or kidney cancer. Both conserved end residues are part of each CDR3. A D gene is named only where the DNA matches it firmly. Size tells how often a clone was seen (once, few, many) or the class of an expanded clone, and some rows leave it out.

clone_size: .; j_call: TRBJ2-5; d_call: .; v_call: TRBV7-2; cdr3_aa: CASSIDPGWETQYF; cdr3_nt: TGTGCCAGCAGCATTGACCCCGGCTGGGAGACCCAGTACTTC
clone_size: .; j_call: TRBJ1-2; d_call: .; v_call: TRBV7-2; cdr3_aa: CASSPRTTGYTF; cdr3_nt: TGTGCCAGCAGCCCGAGGACTACTGGCTACACCTTC
clone_size: .; j_call: TRBJ1-6; d_call: .; v_call: TRBV6-4; cdr3_aa: CASSDGSGGRSPLHF; cdr3_nt: TGTGCCAGCAGTGACGGTTCCGGGGGTCGGTCACCCCTCCACTTT
clone_size: .; j_call: TRBJ2-3; d_call: .; v_call: TRBV6-1; cdr3_aa: CASSEVITDTQYF; cdr3_nt: TGTGCCAGCAGTGAAGTGATCACAGATACGCAGTATTTT
clone_size: .; j_call: TRBJ2-4; d_call: TRBD1; v_call: TRBV5-1; cdr3_aa: CASSMGQGINIQYF; cdr3_nt: TGCGCCAGCAGCATGGGACAGGGGATAAACATTCAGTACTTC
clone_size: once; j_call: TRBJ2-2; d_call: .; v_call: TRBV5-6; cdr3_aa: CASSLGRSNTGELFF; cdr3_nt: TGTGCCAGCAGCTTGGGCAGGTCGAACACCGGGGAGCTGTTTTTT
clone_size: .; j_call: TRBJ2-1; d_call: TRBD2; v_call: TRBV5-1; cdr3_aa: CASTLPGGAYNEQFF; cdr3_nt: TGCGCCAGCACCCTTCCCGGGGGGGCCTACAATGAGCAGTTCTTC
clone_size: .; j_call: TRBJ1-1; d_call: .; v_call: TRBV18; cdr3_aa: CASSPYMAAAGIMNTEAFF; cdr3_nt: TGTGCCAGCTCACCTTATATGGCAGCGGCAGGGATTATGAACACTGAAGCTTTCTTT
clone_size: .; j_call: TRBJ1-1; d_call: .; v_call: TRBV7-8; cdr3_aa: CASSLPSLTGPEAFF; cdr3_nt: TGTGCCAGCAGCTTACCGAGCTTGACAGGTCCCGAAGCTTTCTTT
clone_size: .; j_call: TRBJ2-7; d_call: .; v_call: TRBV2; cdr3_aa: CASSRWDPNYEQYF; cdr3_nt: TGTGCCAGCAGTCGGTGGGACCCCAACTACGAGCAGTACTTC
clone_size: few; j_call: TRBJ1-3; d_call: .; v_call: TRBV19; cdr3_aa: CASSIDGWSGNTIYF; cdr3_nt: TGTGCCAGTAGTATAGACGGCTGGTCTGGAAACACCATATATTTT
clone_size: .; j_call: TRBJ1-5; d_call: .; v_call: TRBV27; cdr3_aa: CASSLEAGSNQPQHF; cdr3_nt: TGTGCCAGCAGTTTGGAGGCAGGGAGCAATCAGCCCCAGCATTTT
clone_size: .; j_call: TRBJ2-1; d_call: TRBD2; v_call: TRBV10-3; cdr3_aa: CAISESVASGGTYNEQFF; cdr3_nt: TGTGCCATCAGTGAGTCTGTTGCTAGCGGGGGGACTTACAATGAGCAGTTCTTC
clone_size: few; j_call: TRBJ1-1; d_call: .; v_call: TRBV30; cdr3_aa: CAWSLGAEAFF; cdr3_nt: TGTGCCTGGTCGTTGGGGGCTGAAGCTTTCTTT
clone_size: large; j_call: TRBJ1-1; d_call: .; v_call: TRBV6-6; cdr3_aa: CASSLPWAGSDTEAFF; cdr3_nt: TGTGCCAGCAGCCTCCCCTGGGCAGGGTCGGACACTGAAGCTTTCTTT
clone_size: .; j_call: TRBJ2-1; d_call: TRBD2; v_call: TRBV9; cdr3_aa: CASSVAGDPYNEQFF; cdr3_nt: TGTGCCAGCAGCGTGGCGGGGGACCCCTACAATGAGCAGTTCTTC
clone_size: .; j_call: TRBJ1-1; d_call: TRBD1; v_call: TRBV2; cdr3_aa: CASSVWAGGNTEAFF; cdr3_nt: TGTGCCAGCAGTGTTTGGGCAGGGGGCAACACTGAAGCTTTCTTT
clone_size: .; j_call: TRBJ2-7; d_call: .; v_call: TRBV19; cdr3_aa: CASSIKQEYEQYF; cdr3_nt: TGTGCCAGTAGTATTAAACAGGAATACGAGCAGTACTTC
clone_size: once; j_call: TRBJ2-7; d_call: .; v_call: TRBV27; cdr3_aa: CASSPEGRASYEQYF; cdr3_nt: TGTGCCAGCAGTCCAGAGGGCAGGGCCTCCTACGAGCAGTACTTC
clone_size: once; j_call: TRBJ2-3; d_call: .; v_call: TRBV29-1; cdr3_aa: CSVQAPNTDTQYF; cdr3_nt: TGCAGCGTTCAGGCACCCAATACGGATACGCAGTATTTT
clone_size: .; j_call: TRBJ1-2; d_call: .; v_call: TRBV7-2; cdr3_aa: CASSARDGYTDANYGYTF; cdr3_nt: TGTGCCAGCAGCGCCCGGGACGGGTACACGGATGCTAACTATGGCTACACCTTC
clone_size: .; j_call: TRBJ2-3; d_call: TRBD2; v_call: TRBV5-5; cdr3_aa: CASSPPSGELTDTQYF; cdr3_nt: TGTGCCAGCAGCCCCCCGAGCGGGGAGCTCACAGATACGCAGTATTTT
clone_size: .; j_call: TRBJ2-7; d_call: .; v_call: TRBV6-6; cdr3_aa: CASSYSRGYEQYF; cdr3_nt: TGTGCCAGCAGTTACTCTCGGGGATACGAGCAGTACTTC